This T cell receptor beta chain originates from a study of blood T cell repertoires in COVID-19. About the study: The United States, Italy and Spain provided the acute and convalescent COVID-19 samples. PBMCs, B-cell-depleted T cells, or T cells were the source of the cDNA or gDNA that made up the material.

Under the authors' procedure: How many nucleated cells were present was estimated from reference gene primer amplification. The table came from immunoSEQ multiplex PCR; TCRdb's copy has only in-frame clones and leaves some out. For V, J and clone size, that table is used; D and trimming come from the DNA. This sample yields almost 350,000 clones, of which around 90% are seen a single time; 3.5% to 4% belongs to the top ten. This clone was found once. The Seattle patients joined while their infection was active and were tracked longitudinally afterward. Germline CDR1 KGHSH, CDR2 LQKENI. V shed 1 base, J shed 2 bases, and the junction held 7 bases outside the gene matches. The CDR3 runs 16 residues.

The sequenced sample was peripheral blood. The TCR sequence derives from a woman aged 55-69 years with COVID-19, enrolled during active disease. The rearrangement joins TRBV18 to TRBJ1-2; 7 bases map to TRBD1. CDR3 in amino acids: CASSPLRDSGNYGYTF. For the CDR3, the DNA is TGTGCCAGCTCACCACTCAGGGACAGCGGGAACTATGGCTACACCTTC.